The T cell receptor (beta chain) described here comes from a study of T cells after yellow fever vaccination. This clonotype occurred a few times. TCRdb processed the 5' RACE reads anew with MiXCR; each CDR3 protein has one entry. The sample has roughly 520,000 distinct CDR3 sequences, about a fifth seen once. In germline, CDR1 is KGHSH, CDR2 LQKENI. J lost 3 bases, V lost 6 bases, and 6 bases had no gene match. The CDR3 contains 15 residues. The sequences come from PBMCs, collected less than 25 days after the first yellow fever vaccination. The gene calls are TRBV18 and TRBJ2-5; the match to TRBD2 covers 11 bases. This TCR derives from a man between 18 and 35 years old who received the YFV17D yellow fever vaccine. The CDR3 spells CASSKLAGEKETQYF. CDR3 sequence (DNA): TGTGCCAGCTCCAAACTAGCGGGAGAGAAAGAGACCCAGTACTTC.